This entry lists 23 T cell receptor beta chains sequenced from one sample in a study of T-cell memory formation after mild COVID-19. MiXCR, run by TCRdb on the 5' RACE reads, gives a single entry per CDR3 protein. This table holds just under 350,000 distinct CDR3 sequences, approximately 13% found once. Sequenced input: PBMCs or a T cell subset sorted from them (not recorded which). The receptor set was obtained from a man younger than 30 who had mild COVID-19 (a few samples of this study predate the infection). Cell type and time point are not known.

This clonotype was counted a few times. The chain links TRBV3-1 to TRBJ1-6; D unresolved. This CDR3 has 15 residues. The V end lost 0 bases, the J end lost 10 bases, and 13 bases lay between the germline ends. CDR1 LGHDT and CDR2 YNNKEL come from the germline V gene (reference sequence). CDR3 in DNA: TGTGCCAGCAGCCAAGAGTCGGGAATTTACTCACCCCTCCACTTT. Protein sequence: CASSQESGIYSPLHF.

The CDR3 bases are TGCGCCAGCAGTGCCCTCGAGGGCTACCGAGGGGCAAATGAGCAGTTCTTC. As protein: CASSALEGYRGANEQFF. The chain couples TRBV10-2 to TRBJ2-1, with D perhaps matching TRBD1 or TRBD2 (5 bases each). The CDR3 totals 17 residues. V lost 4 bases and J lost 7, with 23 bases in between. The germline CDR1 and CDR2 sequences are WSHSY and SAAADI.

J is TRBJ2-7 and V is TRBV6-5, with D possibly matching TRBD2 (7 bases). The V and J ends lost 4 bases and 3 bases respectively, with 13 bases between them. The CDR3 is 14 amino acids. The V gene's germline CDR1 is MNHEY and CDR2 SVGAGI. CDR3 coding DNA: TGTGCCAGCAGTTCGGGGGGCTCCCACTACGAGCAGTACTTC. Its translation: CASSSGGSHYEQYF.

This clonotype has more than one count but fewer than ten. The rearrangement uses TRBV11-3 and TRBJ2-1, with 9 bases identical to TRBD2. Germline-derived CDR1 and CDR2 are SGHNT and YENEEA. The CDR3 contains 17 residues. J gave up 6 bases and V 5 bases, and 14 bases lay outside the gene matches. The CDR3 is CASSPWTSVGSLNEQFF. The CDR3, as DNA: TGTGCCAGCAGCCCCTGGACTAGCGTAGGGTCTCTCAATGAGCAGTTCTTC. Full variable domain (remainder filled in from reference TRBV11-3 and TRBJ2-1): EAGVVQSPRYKIIEKKQPVAFWCNPISGHNTLYWYLQNLGQGPELLIRYENEEAVDDSQLPKDRFSAERLKGVDSTLKIQPAELGDSAVYLCASSPWTSVGSLNEQFFGPGTRLTVL.

Many counts were recorded for this clonotype. The chain links TRBV12-3 or TRBV12-4 to TRBJ1-1, with unresolved D. V dropped 3 bases and J dropped 8 bases, with 7 bases sitting between them. The CDR3 contains 11 residues. DNA of the CDR3: TGTGCCAGCAGTTTGTTGGGAGAAGCTTTCTTT. As protein: CASSLLGEAFF.

This clonotype was observed a few times. The V and J genes are TRBV12-3 or TRBV12-4 and TRBJ2-1, with 8 bases identical to TRBD1. Trimming took 8 bases from V and 5 from J; bases not matched to a gene: 2. The CDR3 covers 12 residues. CDR3 DNA sequence: TGTGCCAGCGGGGGACAGGACAATGAGCAGTTCTTC. Translated: CASGGQDNEQFF.

This clonotype was counted only a few times. In DNA form, the CDR3 reads TGCGCCAGCAGCCTGGACAGGGGGCTGTCAGATACGCAGTATTTT. Translated: CASSLDRGLSDTQYF. The chain recombines TRBV4-1 with TRBJ2-3, with TRBD1 identical over 11 bases. The junction had 4 bases not matched to a gene; V was cut back by 4 bases and J by 4 bases. Germline V gene sequence: CDR1 MGHRA, CDR2 YSYEKL. This CDR3 spans 15 amino acids.

This clonotype was seen a few times. CDR3 in amino acids: CASNPDYDNEQFF. The DNA of the CDR3 is TGCGCCAGCAACCCGGACTACGACAATGAGCAGTTCTTC. J is TRBJ2-1 and V is TRBV10-1, with a possible D match to TRBD2 (6 bases). Trimming shortened V by 7 bases and J by 5 bases, and 12 bases separated the two germline ends. The CDR3 consists of 13 residues. Per the germline V gene, CDR1 is WNHNN and CDR2 is SYGVQD (reference sequence).

The chain couples TRBV12-5 to TRBJ2-1; TRBD2 agrees at 9 bases. The CDR3 consists of 16 residues. From germline, CDR1 is LGHNT and CDR2 FRNRAP. With 4 bases clipped from V and 2 bases from J, the junction kept 6 bases outside the gene matches. The CDR3 nucleotides are TGTGCTAGTGGTTCCCTCCTAGCGGGGCCCTACAATGAGCAGTTCTTC. This gives the protein CASGSLLAGPYNEQFF.

This clonotype came up a few times. The chain recombines TRBV5-1 with TRBJ2-3, with 9 bases fitting TRBD2. Trimming took 0 bases from V and 5 from J; bases not matched to a gene: 4. Germline values: CDR1 SGHRS, CDR2 YFSETQ. The length of the CDR3 is 15 residues. The CDR3 region is CASSLDVSGGDTQYF. CDR3 sequence (DNA): TGCGCCAGCAGCTTGGATGTTAGCGGGGGAGATACGCAGTATTTT.

This clonotype has just a few counts. The rearrangement joins TRBV28 to TRBJ2-1, with 7 bases aligning to TRBD2. V lost 4 bases, J lost 0 bases, and 9 bases stayed unmatched. CDR1 is MDHEN and CDR2 is SYDVKM in the germline V gene. CDR3 size: 17 residues. In DNA, the CDR3 is TGTGCCAGCAGTTGGGGGTTGGGCGGGAGCTCCTACAATGAGCAGTTCTTC. It is translated as CASSWGLGGSSYNEQFF.

The chain links TRBV6-5 to TRBJ2-5, with a weak D call TRBD2 (6 bases). Per germline, CDR1 MNHEY and CDR2 SVGAGI. Trimming removed 2 bases from V and 2 bases from J, with 18 bases in between. This CDR3 comprises 17 residues. CDR3 coding DNA: TGTGCCAGCAGTTACGCCGGGACCCGCGCGGGGCAAGAGACCCAGTACTTC. It codes for CASSYAGTRAGQETQYF.

The J gene is TRBJ1-3, the V gene TRBV4-3; D gene unclear. V lost 1 base to trimming and J lost 0 bases, with 4 bases between them. Germline CDR1 is LGHNA and CDR2 is YSLEER. The CDR3 length is 14 residues. The CDR3 DNA reads as TGCGCCAGCAGCCAAGTAGCCTCTGGAAACACCATATATTTT. It specifies CASSQVASGNTIYF.

This clonotype was seen a single time. One end of the junction is discordant with germline, which a read error may explain. This chain joins TRBV7-2 and TRBJ1-1; tentative D call: TRBD1 (6 bases). This CDR3 has 13 residues. Germline V lookup: CDR1 SGHTA, CDR2 FQGNSA. Written as DNA, the CDR3 is TGTGCCAGCAGCACTCTCCCGGGACAAGAGACTGAATTT. Translated, it gives CASSTLPGQETEF. Full variable domain (rest looked up from reference TRBV7-2 and TRBJ1-1): GAGVSQSPSNKVTEKGKDVELRCDPISGHTALYWYRQSLGQGLEFLIYFQGNSAPDKSGLPSDRFSAERTGGSVSTLTIQRTQQEDSAVYLCASSTLPGQETEFGQGTRLTVV.

CDR3 in DNA: TGCGCCAGCAGCCGGGCTAGCGATTCAGATACGCAGTATTTT. Translation gives CASSRASDSDTQYF. The chain has TRBV4-1 and TRBJ2-3, with D possibly being TRBD2 (6 bases). Germline V gene sequence: CDR1 MGHRA, CDR2 YSYEKL. The V gene lost 4 bases and the J gene lost 4 bases, with 12 bases spanning the gap. The CDR3 is 14 residues long.

The V gene is TRBV5-1, the J gene TRBJ1-2; no definite D call. V lost 0 bases, J lost 3 bases, and 6 bases lay in between. The CDR3 extends over 13 amino acids. Germline-derived CDR1 and CDR2 are SGHRS and YFSETQ. CDR3 sequence: CASSLAADYGYTF. The CDR3 DNA sequence: TGCGCCAGCAGCTTGGCCGCGGACTATGGCTACACCTTC.

This clonotype was counted a few times. The V call is TRBV5-1, the J call TRBJ2-3; the D is unclear. With 4 bases removed from V and 5 bases from J, the gap between germline ends came to 17 bases. This CDR3 contains 15 residues. Germline V CDR1 and CDR2: SGHRS, YFSETQ. CDR3 sequence (DNA): TGCGCCAGCAGCGCGATGGACGGCACCCGAGATACGCAGTATTTT. Protein: CASSAMDGTRDTQYF. Using reference TRBV5-1 and TRBJ2-3 for the parts outside the CDR3, the full variable domain is KAGVTQTPRYLIKTRGQQVTLSCSPISGHRSVSWYQQTPGQGLQFLFEYFSETQRNKGNFPGRFSGRQFSNSRSEMNVSTLELGDSALYLCASSAMDGTRDTQYFGPGTRLTVL.

This clonotype was detected only a few times. The V and J genes are TRBV5-6 and TRBJ1-5; D uncertain. The CDR3 totals 16 residues. Between the trimmed V and J ends, which lost 2 bases and 0 bases, there was a span of 12 bases. The germline CDR1 and CDR2 sequences are SGHDT and YYEEEE. The CDR3 coding sequence is TGTGCCAGCAGCTTAGGAGGGTTTTATAGCAATCAGCCCCAGCATTTT. Its protein is CASSLGGFYSNQPQHF.

In its sample, this clonotype was seen a few times. The V gene is TRBV7-2, the J gene TRBJ1-1; 7 bases align to TRBD1. The CDR3 totals 13 residues. J gave up 5 bases and V 5 bases, and 5 bases lay outside the gene matches. Germline assignment: CDR1 SGHTA and CDR2 FQGNSA. DNA for the CDR3: TGTGCCAGCAGCGCACAGGGGAGGACTGAAGCTTTCTTT. The encoded protein is CASSAQGRTEAFF.

The chain recombines TRBV9 with TRBJ2-2, with 8 nucleotides matching TRBD2. The trim removed 4 bases at V and 2 bases at J, leaving 7 bases unmatched. Germline V gives CDR1 SGDLS, CDR2 YYNGEE. This CDR3 spans 16 amino acids. DNA for the CDR3: TGTGCCAGCAGCATGTCCCGGGGGGGCAACACCGGGGAGCTGTTTTTT. Encoded protein: CASSMSRGGNTGELFF.

V gene TRBV4-2 combines with J gene TRBJ2-7; a possible D gene is TRBD2 (6 bases). The V gene's germline CDR1 is LGHNA and CDR2 YNFKEQ. Trimming took off 5 bases at V and 6 bases at J, with 14 bases between the two ends. This CDR3 region has 13 residues. The CDR3 DNA is TGTGCCAGCAGCTTAGGGGAGGCGGGCGAGCAGTACTTC. Protein: CASSLGEAGEQYF.

This clonotype was observed a handful of times. The rearrangement joins TRBV9 to TRBJ2-3, with D uncertain. Germline CDR1 and CDR2: SGDLS and YYNGEE. CDR3 size: 17 residues. Between the trimmed V and J ends, which lost 4 bases and 2 bases, there was a span of 20 bases. The CDR3 is CASSPPFGRMPTDTQYF. Written as DNA, the CDR3 is TGTGCCAGCAGCCCCCCGTTCGGCAGGATGCCCACAGATACGCAGTATTTT.

This clonotype appeared a few times. The gene calls are TRBV6-5 and TRBJ1-5; a weak D match, TRBD1 (6 bases). The CDR3 covers 16 residues. V gave up 5 bases and J gave up 6 bases, with 20 bases separating them. Germline CDR1 and CDR2: MNHEY and SVGAGI. CDR3 sequence: CASSPLLGGLSQPQHF. As DNA, the CDR3 is TGTGCCAGCAGTCCCCTTTTAGGGGGGCTCAGTCAGCCCCAGCATTTT.